The 19 T cell receptor beta chains given below trace back to one sample, sequenced in a study of T cell responses to AZD1222 COVID-19 vaccine. Generated by immunoSEQ multiplex PCR, the TCRdb table keeps only in-frame clones and is missing some. This sample carries some 96,000 clones, about nine tenths of them seen once, and the ten largest clones take about 1.8%. The sample here was peripheral blood, taken on day 0 of AZD1222 vaccination. The receptors derive from an adult in good health.

This chain links TRBV6-5 with TRBJ1-2; D possibly corresponds to TRBD1 (6 bases). This CDR3 is 14 amino acids long. Germline V CDR1 and CDR2: MNHEY, SVGAGI. Trimming pared 5 bases from V and 8 bases from J, leaving 18 bases between. The CDR3 DNA sequence: TGTGCCAGCAGTCCCCTAGGACAGTATATCGGCTACACCTTC. Its translation: CASSPLGQYIGYTF.

This clone has just a few counts. This chain links TRBV6-5 with TRBJ1-5; no definite D call. Germline V lookup: CDR1 MNHEY, CDR2 SVGAGI. Trimming removed 8 bases from V and 1 base from J, with 9 bases in between. This CDR3 has 13 amino acids. The CDR3 is CASSGVSNQPQHF. CDR3 nucleotides: TGTGCCAGCTCTGGGGTAAGCAATCAGCCCCAGCATTTT.

The genes are TRBV28 and TRBJ2-3; D ambiguous. Germline values: CDR1 MDHEN, CDR2 SYDVKM. This CDR3 is built from 16 residues. V gave up 5 bases and J gave up 2 bases, with 17 bases separating them. The CDR3 DNA reads as TGTGCCAGCAGTCCCCCCGGAGTCAGATTCACAGATACGCAGTATTTT. The encoded protein is CASSPPGVRFTDTQYF.

In DNA, the CDR3 is TGTGCCAGCAGCTTTCCCCCCCGGACGGGTCGGAACGAGCAGTACTTC. Its protein product is CASSFPPRTGRNEQYF. The chain uses TRBV7-9 and TRBJ2-7; D gene ambiguous. The V gene's germline CDR1 is SEHNR and CDR2 FQNEAQ (reference sequence). V shed 3 bases and J shed 5 bases, with 20 bases lying between them. The CDR3 is made up of 16 amino acids.

The V gene is TRBV5-4, the J gene TRBJ1-4; possible D gene TRBD1, 6 bases. Germline V gives CDR1 SGHNT, CDR2 YYREEE (reference sequence). Between the trimmed V and J ends, which lost 3 bases and 5 bases, there was a span of 11 bases. CDR3 length equals 14 residues. The CDR3 DNA reads as TGTGCCAGCAGCTCCGGGACACTCAATGAAAAACTGTTTTTT. Amino acids: CASSSGTLNEKLFF.

The J gene is TRBJ1-1, the V gene TRBV7-8; D unclear. V lost 7 bases, J lost 4 bases, and 13 bases lay in between. CDR1 is SGHVS and CDR2 is FQNEAQ in the germline V gene. This CDR3 region has 13 residues. Here the CDR3 DNA reads TGTGCCAGCACCTACCTAGGGTTCACTGAAGCTTTCTTT. It yields the protein CASTYLGFTEAFF.

The V call is TRBV19, the J call TRBJ2-7, with D possibly being TRBD1 (5 bases). V lost 6 bases and J lost 4, with 16 bases in between. Germline assignment: CDR1 LNHDA and CDR2 SQIVND (reference sequence). The CDR3 spans 14 residues. For the CDR3, the DNA is TGTGCCAGTAGCGGAAGAGGACAAATATACGAGCAGTACTTC. It translates to CASSGRGQIYEQYF.

The chain has TRBV6-2 or TRBV6-3 and TRBJ2-1; 7 bases line up with TRBD1. The V gene end was trimmed by 5 bases and the J gene end by 6 bases; junction bases not matched to a gene: 7. This CDR3 has 14 amino acids. In germline, CDR1 is MNHEY, CDR2 SVGEGT. The CDR3 sequence: CASSGTVAFNEQFF. The DNA of the CDR3 is TGTGCCAGCAGTGGGACAGTGGCTTTCAATGAGCAGTTCTTC.

The chain combines TRBV19 with TRBJ1-1, with TRBD1 as a possible D gene (6 bases). The germline V and J ends were trimmed by 2 bases and 1 base, with 17 bases remaining between them. The V gene's germline CDR1 is LNHDA and CDR2 SQIVND (reference sequence). The CDR3 sequence is 17 residues long. In DNA, the CDR3 is TGTGCCAGTAGTATAAACCGCGGGGGCAGGGAGAACACTGAAGCTTTCTTT. Protein: CASSINRGGRENTEAFF.

This clone was seen more than once but under ten times. This chain uses TRBV7-9 with TRBJ2-1, with D perhaps TRBD2 (6 bases). Germline V gene data show CDR1 as SEHNR and CDR2 as FQNEAQ (reference sequence). Trimming stripped 5 bases from V and 2 bases from J, with 13 bases between. The CDR3 sequence is 15 residues long. CDR3 sequence: CASSLNGEAYNEQFF. The DNA of the CDR3 is TGTGCCAGCAGCCTTAACGGGGAGGCCTACAATGAGCAGTTCTTC.

CDR3 protein: CASSYKGNYGYTF. CDR3 nucleotide sequence: TGTGCCAGCAGTTACAAGGGAAACTATGGCTACACCTTC. The chain carries TRBV6-2 or TRBV6-3 and TRBJ1-2; unclear D gene. CDR1 is MNHEY, CDR2 SVGEGT, per germline. The CDR3 runs 13 residues. V was trimmed by 2 bases and J by 2 bases, leaving 6 bases between them.

This chain uses TRBV6-6 with TRBJ2-2; 11 nucleotides agree with TRBD2. Trimming cost V 5 bases and J 6 bases; bases outside gene matches: 5. Germline V gene data show CDR1 as MNHNY and CDR2 as SVGAGI (reference sequence). This CDR3 has 15 residues. As DNA, the CDR3 is TGTGCCAGCAGTCACACTAGCGGGAGAGCCGGGGAGCTGTTTTTT. This gives the protein CASSHTSGRAGELFF.

V and J are TRBV28 and TRBJ1-1; D unresolved. V lost 2 bases and J lost 0, with 10 bases in between. This CDR3 is 15 amino acids long. Germline values: CDR1 MDHEN, CDR2 SYDVKM. Here the CDR3 DNA reads TGTGCCAGCAGTTTAGGGGTCGCTATGAACACTGAAGCTTTCTTT. Translation: CASSLGVAMNTEAFF.

The genes are TRBV9 and TRBJ2-1; 7 bases map to TRBD2. The CDR3 consists of 15 residues. V lost 0 bases to trimming and J lost 4 bases; unmatched junction nucleotides: 4. Germline lookup yields CDR1 SGDLS and CDR2 YYNGEE. CDR3 protein: CASSVGASGYNEQFF. The CDR3 DNA reads TGTGCCAGCAGCGTAGGGGCTAGCGGATACAATGAGCAGTTCTTC.

The chain carries TRBV6-5 and TRBJ1-4; D is possibly TRBD1 (6 bases). Germline assignment: CDR1 MNHEY and CDR2 SVGAGI. The V end lost 2 bases, the J end lost 4 bases, and 11 bases lay between the germline ends. The length of the CDR3 is 15 residues. Written as DNA, the CDR3 is TGTGCCAGCAGTTACGGGGGGGCGCGTAATGAAAAACTGTTTTTT. Protein sequence: CASSYGGARNEKLFF.

J is TRBJ1-2 and V is TRBV27; D possibly corresponds to TRBD1 (5 bases). The CDR3 spans 15 residues. The V gene lost 6 bases and the J gene lost 3 bases, with 17 bases spanning the gap. Germline V gives CDR1 MNHEY, CDR2 SMNVEV (reference sequence). This CDR3 reads CASSSMARTHYGYTF. CDR3 sequence (DNA): TGTGCCAGCAGCTCCATGGCTCGGACACACTATGGCTACACCTTC.

V and J are TRBV20-1 and TRBJ2-7; no reliable D call. V gave up 5 bases and J gave up 6 bases, with 11 bases separating them. The germline CDR1 and CDR2 sequences are DFQATT and SNEGSKA (reference sequence). The CDR3 sequence is 11 residues long. This CDR3 reads CSAGLLIEQYF. CDR3 nucleotides: TGCAGTGCTGGGCTCTTGATCGAGCAGTACTTC.

The chain combines TRBV6-2 or TRBV6-3 with TRBJ1-4; no clear D. CDR1 and CDR2 (germline): MNHEY, SVGEGT. V lost 4 bases and J 10 bases, leaving 7 bases between the germline ends. This CDR3 is 11 amino acids long. The CDR3 DNA is TGTGCCAGCAGTTCCGGGGTAAAACTGTTTTTT. Translated: CASSSGVKLFF.

J is TRBJ1-5 and V is TRBV19; the D is unclear. Germline CDR1 reads LNHDA; CDR2 reads SQIVND (reference sequence). V was pared by 6 bases and J by 2 bases, with 14 bases between. The CDR3 consists of 15 residues. CDR3 DNA sequence: TGTGCCAGTAGCCGAAGTCTGGGCGGCAATCAGCCCCAGCATTTT. Translating it yields CASSRSLGGNQPQHF. Complete variable domain (other parts from reference TRBV19 and TRBJ1-5): DGGITQSPKYLFRKEGQNVTLSCEQNLNHDAMYWYRQDPGQGLRLIYYSQIVNDFQKGDIAEGYSVSREKKESFPLTVTSAQKNPTAFYLCASSRSLGGNQPQHFGDGTRLSIL.